The rows below give T cell receptor beta chains drawn from one sample of a study of blood T cell repertoires in COVID-19. Sequencing used immunoSEQ multiplex PCR; TCRdb keeps in-frame clones, though not all of them. The sample shows around 170,000 clones, about 74% of them seen only once. Material for sequencing was peripheral blood. The receptors come from a woman at least 80 years old with acute or convalescent COVID-19. Both conserved end residues are part of each CDR3. The order of the fields is V gene, J gene, clone size, D gene, CDR3 protein, CDR3 DNA. D genes are given only for firm matches. Not all rows give a size; the values are once, few, many and, for expanded clones, a class.

TRBV6-1	TRBJ2-1	NA	NA	CASSELRTTNEQFF	TGTGCCAGCAGTGAACTCCGGACTACCAATGAGCAGTTCTTC
TRBV9	TRBJ2-5	few	NA	CASSLTGTFQETQYF	TGTGCCAGCAGCCTGACAGGGACTTTTCAAGAGACCCAGTACTTC
TRBV28	TRBJ2-1	once	TRBD2	CASSLQREGRYEQFF	TGTGCCAGCAGCCTCCAGCGGGAGGGCCGGTATGAGCAGTTCTTC
TRBV5-1	TRBJ2-7	NA	TRBD1	CASSLGTGGHEQYF	TGCGCCAGCAGCTTGGGGACAGGGGGGCACGAGCAGTACTTC
TRBV2	TRBJ2-7	NA	NA	CASFEGLGIYEQYF	TGTGCCAGCTTTGAGGGCCTGGGGATCTACGAGCAGTACTTC
TRBV28	TRBJ2-2	NA	TRBD1	CASSSYRGHGELFF	TGTGCCAGCAGTTCCTACAGGGGGCACGGGGAGCTGTTTTTT
TRBV10-3	TRBJ1-6	NA	TRBD1	CAIRVDRGNSPLHF	TGTGCCATCAGGGTGGACAGGGGTAATTCACCCCTCCACTTT
TRBV28	TRBJ1-6	NA	NA	CASGREFSSPLHF	TGTGCCAGCGGAAGGGAGTTTAGTTCACCCCTCCACTTT
TRBV24-1	TRBJ2-1	NA	NA	CATMDSNDNEQFF	TGTGCCACCATGGACTCGAACGACAATGAGCAGTTCTTC
TRBV4-3	TRBJ1-4	NA	NA	CASSQASSATNEKLFF	TGCGCCAGCAGCCAAGCTTCGAGCGCAACTAATGAAAAACTGTTTTTT